These 9 T cell receptor beta chains were all obtained from the same sample, sequenced in a study of response to subunit inactivated influenza vaccine (dated by TCRdb to between 2018 and 2020). Libraries came from RT-PCR. This sample was sequenced with an Illumina HiSeq 2500. TCRdb reprocessed the public reads (quality trimming at Q25 with fastp, clone calling with MiXCR) and kept in-frame beta chains. Under each unique CDR3 protein, matching rows form one entry showing the most common genes and DNA. In this sample the table shows a few hundred thousand distinct CDR3 sequences, roughly 20% of which occur a single time. Together, the top ten hold about a tenth of the sample. Sequencing was performed on PBMCs from blood, taken around 22 months after vaccination. All receptors come from a man aged 50 to 69 who received an inactivated influenza vaccine. Donor details come from another sample of the same person, matched by shared clones.

This clonotype was detected a few times. The V gene is TRBV24-1, the J gene TRBJ2-2; no reliable D call. V was clipped by 4 bases and J by 4 bases, with 9 bases between them. The CDR3 runs 14 residues. The germline V gene has CDR1 KGHDR and CDR2 SFDVKD. The CDR3: CATSDRLFTGELFF. The CDR3 nucleotides are TGTGCCACCAGTGACCGCCTTTTCACCGGGGAGCTGTTTTTT.

This chain joins TRBV27 and TRBJ2-7; 10 positions agree with TRBD1. CDR1 and CDR2 (germline): MNHEY, SMNVEV (reference sequence). J lost 5 bases, V lost 10 bases, and 8 bases had no gene match. The CDR3 consists of 13 residues. DNA for the CDR3: TGTGCCACCCAGAGGGACAGGGGCCACGAGCAGTACTTC. Protein: CATQRDRGHEQYF.

The V gene is TRBV3-1, the J gene TRBJ2-4, with a weak D call TRBD2 (6 bases). The CDR3 has 16 residues. Trimming removed 3 bases from V and 3 bases from J, with 15 bases in between. From germline, CDR1 is LGHDT and CDR2 YNNKEL (reference sequence). CDR3 residues: CASSHAPNGGKNIQYF. The CDR3 DNA sequence: TGTGCCAGCAGCCACGCCCCCAACGGGGGCAAAAACATTCAGTACTTC.

In its sample, this clonotype was seen a few times. The chain has TRBV7-3 and TRBJ2-1; D ambiguous. The germline V gene encodes CDR1 SGHTA and CDR2 FQGTGA. V was trimmed by 8 bases and J by 6 bases, leaving 11 bases between them. The CDR3 totals 12 residues. CDR3: CASGSLPNEQFF. The CDR3 DNA sequence: TGTGCCAGCGGCTCACTCCCCAATGAGCAGTTCTTC.

This clonotype was counted between two and nine times. J is TRBJ2-5 and V is TRBV20-1; D ambiguous. V lost 0 bases, J lost 6 bases, and 14 bases lay in between. Germline CDR1 and CDR2: DFQATT and SNEGSKA (reference sequence). This CDR3 has 14 amino acids. CDR3 amino acids: CSARDPAGIQTQYF. The DNA of the CDR3 is TGCAGTGCTAGAGATCCGGCCGGTATCCAGACCCAGTACTTC.

In its sample, this clonotype was seen a few times. This chain links TRBV3-1 with TRBJ1-5, with D uncertain. CDR1 LGHDT and CDR2 YNNKEL come from the germline V gene (reference sequence). Trimming stripped 0 bases from V and 4 bases from J, with 10 bases between. The length of the CDR3 is 15 residues. CDR3 nucleotide sequence: TGTGCCAGCAGCCAAGAGGTAGGGAGGAATCAGCCCCAGCATTTT. Translating it yields CASSQEVGRNQPQHF.

In its sample, this clonotype was seen a few times. The chain has TRBV5-1 and TRBJ2-7; 7 bases are shared with TRBD1. The V gene end was trimmed by 7 bases and the J gene end by 3 bases; junction bases not matched to a gene: 10. CDR1 and CDR2 (germline): SGHRS, YFSETQ. The CDR3 length is 14 residues. The chain's CDR3 is CASSNGDSHYEQYF. Written as DNA, the CDR3 is TGCGCCAGCTCGAATGGGGACAGTCACTACGAGCAGTACTTC.

The chain employs TRBV29-1 and TRBJ2-1, with D possibly called TRBD1 or TRBD2 (6 bases each). This CDR3 is built from 13 residues. Germline CDR1 SQVTM, CDR2 ANQGSEA. V shed 4 bases and J shed 7 bases, with 14 bases lying between them. The CDR3 loop is CSVGGGLGNEQFF. The CDR3 region has the DNA TGCAGCGTTGGTGGGGGGCTCGGGAATGAGCAGTTCTTC.

The chain carries TRBV5-6 and TRBJ2-3; D is possibly TRBD2 (5 bases). The CDR3 has 15 residues. Germline V gene sequence: CDR1 SGHDT, CDR2 YYEEEE. Trimming pared 2 bases from V and 3 bases from J, leaving 13 bases between. The chain's CDR3 is CASSFEGLETDTQYF. Written as DNA, the CDR3 is TGTGCCAGCAGCTTCGAAGGACTTGAGACAGATACGCAGTATTTT. The whole variable domain, remainder taken from reference TRBV5-6 and TRBJ2-3, is DAGVTQSPTHLIKTRGQQVTLRCSPKSGHDTVSWYQQALGQGPQFIFQYYEEEERQRGNFPDRFSGHQFPNYSSELNVNALLLGDSALYLCASSFEGLETDTQYFGPGTRLTVL.